Below, 2 T cell receptor beta chains from the same sample are listed, as sequenced in a study of CD8+ T cells in alopecia areata. Cutaneous lymph node cells were pooled, and they were sorted using CD4, CD8alpha, NKG2D, NKG2ACE and other markers. After isolation, RNA underwent reverse transcription to generate cDNA as the sequencing template. The repertoire was sequenced with immunoSEQ multiplex PCR; TCRdb's copy has only in-frame clones and lacks some. There are about 270,000 clones in the sample, none observed a single time. The sequencing input was CD4+ T cells sorted from a lymph node. Receptors originate from a C3H/HeJ mouse with alopecia areata. MHC haplotype here: H2-k.

Concerning this clone itself: Mouse gene names and germline throughout. The read comes to an end 4 residues before the CDR3 does, leaving the germline J gene to fill in the end. The chain has TRBV14 and TRBJ2-2; TRBD1 matches at 7 bases. V shed 2 bases, J shed 0 bases, and the junction held 4 bases outside the gene matches. Germline values: CDR1 SGHDT, CDR2 FRDEAV. The CDR3 length is 16 residues. The part of the CDR3 DNA that was read is TGTGCCAGCAGTTTTCAGGGACAGACAAACACCGGG. Translation gives CASSFQGQTNTG. The full-length CDR3 reads as CASSFQGQTNTGQLYF.

This clone appeared a few times. Gene names follow the mouse nomenclature. Here the CDR3 reads CASKRTGDAEQFF. The CDR3 bases that were read are TGTGCCAGCAAAAGGACTGGGGATGCT. This sequence joins TRBV19 and TRBJ2-1, with 9 bases that match TRBD2. The missing CDR3 end, 4 residues past where the read stops, is filled in from the germline J gene. J gave up 5 bases and V 6 bases, and 3 bases lay outside the gene matches. Germline assignment: CDR1 FNHDT and CDR2 SITEND (reference sequence). This CDR3 comprises 13 residues.